This passage covers 24 T cell receptor beta chains from one sample sequenced in a study of T cell responses to AZD1222 COVID-19 vaccine. Here immunoSEQ multiplex PCR was the method, and the copy in TCRdb shows in-frame clones only, minus some. The table records approximately 170,000 clones, roughly 93% of them present only once. The source material was peripheral blood, sampled on day 0 of AZD1222 vaccination. These receptors were obtained from an adult in good health.

V is TRBV3-1 (or the pseudogene TRBV3-2) and J is TRBJ1-2, with TRBD1 identical over 8 bases. The CDR3 consists of 13 residues. Germline assignment: CDR1 LGHDT and CDR2 YNNKEL (reference sequence). The trim removed 1 base at V and 11 bases at J, leaving 6 bases unmatched. Here the CDR3 reads CASSQAPQGEYTF. The CDR3 DNA reads as TGTGCCAGCAGCCAAGCCCCACAGGGGGAGTACACCTTC.

The chain employs TRBV6-4 and TRBJ1-6; the D gene is possibly TRBD1 (6 bases). Trimming pared 6 bases from V and 8 bases from J, leaving 8 bases between. Per germline, CDR1 MRHNA and CDR2 SNTAGT. The CDR3 is 12 residues long. CDR3 coding DNA: TGTGCCAGCAGGAACAGGGATTCACCCCTCCACTTT. This gives the protein CASRNRDSPLHF.

This chain connects TRBV12-5 to TRBJ1-2, with D possibly being TRBD1 (6 bases). The CDR3 is made up of 12 amino acids. From germline, CDR1 is LGHNT and CDR2 FRNRAP. V was pared by 3 bases and J by 5 bases, with 7 bases between. This chain's CDR3 is CASGLGQYGYTF. CDR3 sequence (DNA): TGTGCTAGTGGTTTAGGACAGTATGGCTACACCTTC.

The V and J genes are TRBV7-9 and TRBJ2-2; 10 nucleotides match TRBD1. From germline, CDR1 is SEHNR and CDR2 FQNEAQ (reference sequence). V gave up 6 bases and J gave up 5 bases; unmatched junction bases: 9. The CDR3 spans 16 residues. The CDR3 bases are TGTGCCAGCAGTTCCCGGACAGGGGGAGGTACCGGGGAGCTGTTTTTT. Its protein product is CASSSRTGGGTGELFF.

This chain joins TRBV19 and TRBJ2-3, with 8 bases lining up with TRBD1. The CDR3 has 15 amino acids. The V and J ends lost 4 bases and 1 base, in that order; junction bases with no gene match: 4. The germline gives CDR1 LNHDA, CDR2 SQIVND (reference sequence). CDR3 residues: CASSTGGAGTDTQYF. DNA for the CDR3: TGTGCCAGTAGTACAGGGGGCGCCGGCACAGATACGCAGTATTTT. Combining the CDR3 with reference TRBV19 and TRBJ2-3 gives the whole variable domain DGGITQSPKYLFRKEGQNVTLSCEQNLNHDAMYWYRQDPGQGLRLIYYSQIVNDFQKGDIAEGYSVSREKKESFPLTVTSAQKNPTAFYLCASSTGGAGTDTQYFGPGTRLTVL.

This rearrangement joins TRBV4-2 to TRBJ2-5, with TRBD1 as a possible D gene (5 bases). Trimming left V 1 base short and J 2 bases short, with 11 bases between. CDR1 is LGHNA, CDR2 YNFKEQ, per germline. The CDR3 extends over 15 amino acids. Here the CDR3 reads CASSQVSTVQETQYF. CDR3 in DNA: TGTGCCAGCAGCCAAGTTTCGACAGTACAAGAGACCCAGTACTTC.

This sequence joins TRBV30 and TRBJ1-2; the D gene is possibly TRBD1 (5 bases). Trimming shortened V by 3 bases and J by 6 bases, and 14 bases separated the two germline ends. CDR1 is GTSNPN and CDR2 is SVGIG in the germline V gene (reference sequence). CDR3 length: 13 residues. The CDR3 DNA reads as TGTGCCTGGAGCGTCCAGGGTCCCGATGGCTACACCTTC. This sequence encodes CAWSVQGPDGYTF. Drawing the rest from reference TRBV30 and TRBJ1-2, the complete variable domain is SQTIHQWPATLVQPVGSPLSLECTVEGTSNPNLYWYRQAAGRGLQLLFYSVGIGQISSEVPQNLSASRPQDRQFILSSKKLLLSDSGFYLCAWSVQGPDGYTFGSGTRLTVV.

The chain combines TRBV7-9 with TRBJ2-3, with D possibly matching TRBD1 (6 bases). The CDR3 is 14 residues long. V lost 2 bases and J lost 9, with 15 bases in between. CDR1 SEHNR and CDR2 FQNEAQ come from the germline V gene (reference sequence). The DNA for the CDR3 is TGTGCCAGCAGCTTAAAACCCCAGGGGCAGACGCAGTATTTT. Its translation: CASSLKPQGQTQYF.

The V gene is TRBV3-1 (or the pseudogene TRBV3-2), the J gene TRBJ2-2, with a weak D call TRBD2 (7 bases). V dropped 4 bases and J dropped 8 bases, with 23 bases sitting between them. CDR3 length: 17 residues. The V gene's germline CDR1 is LGHDT and CDR2 YNNKEL (reference sequence). The CDR3 bases are TGTGCCAGCAGCCCCCGATCCAGACTAGCAGGGGCGGGGGAGCTGTTTTTT. This codes for CASSPRSRLAGAGELFF.

The chain links TRBV3-1 (or the pseudogene TRBV3-2) to TRBJ2-3; 12 nucleotides agree with TRBD2. The CDR3 runs to 16 residues. With 4 bases clipped from V and 4 bases from J, the junction kept 6 bases outside the gene matches. Per the germline V gene, CDR1 is LGHDT and CDR2 is YNNKEL (reference sequence). CDR3 region: CASSLRLAGDSDTQYF. Here the CDR3 DNA reads TGTGCCAGCAGCCTCCGACTAGCGGGAGACTCAGATACGCAGTATTTT.

The chain joins TRBV10-1 to TRBJ1-2; tentatively, D is TRBD1 (6 bases). This CDR3 has 13 amino acids. V was pared by 6 bases and J by 6 bases, with 14 bases between. The germline CDR1 and CDR2 sequences are WNHNN and SYGVQD (reference sequence). This chain's CDR3 is CASSGGLSDGYTF. DNA for the CDR3: TGCGCCAGCAGCGGGGGGCTCTCAGATGGCTACACCTTC.

V and J are TRBV6-5 and TRBJ2-1; 10 bases match TRBD2. The germline CDR1 and CDR2 sequences are MNHEY and SVGAGI. The CDR3 loop spans 15 amino acids. V shed 6 bases and J 10 bases; nucleotides not matched to a gene: 12. The CDR3: CASSTSGALSWEQFF. In DNA form, the CDR3 reads TGTGCCAGCAGCACTAGCGGGGCCCTATCCTGGGAGCAGTTCTTC.

The chain uses TRBV19 and TRBJ2-2, with unresolved D. Germline V gene lookup returns CDR1 LNHDA and CDR2 SQIVND (reference sequence). The CDR3 contains 13 residues. V was pared by 3 bases and J by 5 bases, with 7 bases between. In DNA, the CDR3 is TGTGCCAGTAGTATGATAGCAACCGGGGAGCTGTTTTTT. Protein product: CASSMIATGELFF. Full variable domain (missing parts from reference TRBV19 and TRBJ2-2): DGGITQSPKYLFRKEGQNVTLSCEQNLNHDAMYWYRQDPGQGLRLIYYSQIVNDFQKGDIAEGYSVSREKKESFPLTVTSAQKNPTAFYLCASSMIATGELFFGEGSRLTVL.

The rearrangement joins TRBV11-2 to TRBJ2-2; possible D gene TRBD2, 6 bases. The CDR3 length is 12 residues. CDR1 and CDR2 from the germline V gene are SGHAT and FQNNGV. V was pared by 3 bases and J by 10 bases, with 9 bases between. CDR3 sequence (DNA): TGTGCCAGCAGCTTTGAGCGGGCGGAGCTGTTTTTT. Its translation: CASSFERAELFF.

The V gene is TRBV7-9, the J gene TRBJ1-2; 7 nucleotides agree with TRBD1. This CDR3 is 14 amino acids long. Per germline, CDR1 SEHNR and CDR2 FQNEAQ (reference sequence). V gave up 4 bases and J gave up 1 base; unmatched junction bases: 3. CDR3 amino acids: CASSSGQLNYGYTF. CDR3 bases: TGTGCCAGCAGCTCGGGACAGCTTAACTATGGCTACACCTTC.

This chain connects TRBV12-3 or TRBV12-4 to TRBJ2-5, with 7 bases lining up with TRBD1. This CDR3 has 12 residues. The J segment lost 5 bases and the V segment lost 6 bases, leaving 3 bases of the junction unmatched. CDR3 in amino acids: CASRTGPETQYF. The DNA for the CDR3 is TGTGCCAGCAGGACAGGGCCCGAGACCCAGTACTTC.

This clone turned up a few times. This sequence joins TRBV18 and TRBJ1-1; TRBD1 matches at 8 bases. V shed 4 bases and J 1 base; nucleotides not matched to a gene: 8. The CDR3 has 16 residues. Germline CDR1 is KGHSH and CDR2 is LQKENI. CDR3 nucleotides: TGTGCCAGCTCACGGGAGACAGGGGTTGGGAACACTGAAGCTTTCTTT. This translates into CASSRETGVGNTEAFF.

This clone has just a few counts. The V call is TRBV7-9, the J call TRBJ1-6, with 8 bases fitting TRBD1. The CDR3 contains 16 residues. The germline V gene has CDR1 SEHNR and CDR2 FQNEAQ (reference sequence). Trimming at V came to 5 bases and at J to 4 bases, leaving 7 bases not matched to a gene. The CDR3 DNA sequence: TGTGCCAGCAGCGCTATGGGACAGGATTATAATTCACCCCTCCACTTT. Protein: CASSAMGQDYNSPLHF.

This clone was counted once. The rearrangement links TRBV3-1 (or the pseudogene TRBV3-2) to TRBJ1-2; tentative D call: TRBD1 (6 bases). V was cut by 0 bases and J by 7 bases, with 9 bases left in between. The length of the CDR3 is 13 residues. Germline CDR1 and CDR2: LGHDT and YNNKEL (reference sequence). The CDR3, as DNA: TGTGCCAGCAGCCAAGACCAAGGGGGTGGCTACACCTTC. It codes for CASSQDQGGGYTF.

The chain employs TRBV5-1 and TRBJ2-7, with D hard to call. Germline V CDR1 and CDR2: SGHRS, YFSETQ. The CDR3 consists of 13 residues. V lost 2 bases and J 5 bases, leaving 11 bases between the germline ends. CDR3: CASSFLGEDEQYF. CDR3 nucleotide sequence: TGCGCCAGCAGCTTTTTAGGCGAAGACGAGCAGTACTTC.

The rearrangement links TRBV3-1 (or the pseudogene TRBV3-2) to TRBJ1-1; TRBD1 is a possible D gene (5 bases). Germline CDR1 LGHDT, CDR2 YNNKEL (reference sequence). The V gene lost 4 bases and the J gene lost 7 bases, with 10 bases spanning the gap. This CDR3 comprises 12 residues. The CDR3 sequence is CASSPERGEAFF. The CDR3 nucleotides are TGTGCCAGCAGCCCAGAGAGGGGTGAAGCTTTCTTT.

This sequence joins TRBV6-5 and TRBJ2-2; TRBD1 aligns across 9 bases. The CDR3 loop spans 15 amino acids. Per germline, CDR1 MNHEY and CDR2 SVGAGI. V gave up 6 bases and J gave up 3 bases; unmatched junction bases: 5. CDR3: CASRNDRGDTGELFF. The CDR3 coding sequence is TGTGCCAGCAGGAACGACAGGGGGGACACCGGGGAGCTGTTTTTT.

The genes are TRBV5-6 and TRBJ2-2; D tentatively reads TRBD1 or TRBD2 (5 bases each). V dropped 4 bases and J dropped 4 bases, with 11 bases sitting between them. CDR1 is SGHDT and CDR2 is YYEEEE in the germline V gene. The CDR3 runs 14 residues. The CDR3 DNA sequence: TGTGCCAGCAGCCTGGGGACCACCACCGGGGAGCTGTTTTTT. Its protein is CASSLGTTTGELFF.

The gene calls are TRBV5-6 and TRBJ1-1; D remains unclear. The ends were cut back, 6 bases at V and 1 base at J, with 7 bases in the middle. The CDR3 has 12 amino acids. The germline V gene encodes CDR1 SGHDT and CDR2 YYEEEE. The CDR3 loop is CASNYKNTEAFF. Written as DNA, the CDR3 is TGTGCCAGCAACTACAAGAACACTGAAGCTTTCTTT.